The 19 T cell receptor beta chains below were found in one sample sequenced in a study of radiotherapy plus CTLA-4 blockade in lung cancer. The table came from immunoSEQ multiplex PCR; TCRdb's copy has only in-frame clones and leaves some out. The data show approximately 78,000 clones, approximately 78% seen once. The source was peripheral blood, collected from a patient treated with radiotherapy plus ipilimumab. All receptors come from a human donor with non-small cell lung cancer who had a complete response to radiotherapy plus ipilimumab.

This chain connects TRBV11-2 to TRBJ1-2; 8 bases match TRBD1. Germline-derived CDR1 and CDR2 are SGHAT and FQNNGV. The V segment lost 5 bases and the J segment 3 bases; nucleotides outside the gene matches: 11. The CDR3 is made up of 16 amino acids. This chain's CDR3 is CASSPGTGVLHYGYTF. As DNA, the CDR3 is TGTGCCAGCAGCCCGGGGACAGGCGTTCTGCACTATGGCTACACCTTC.

This clone has only a few counts. CDR3 amino acids: CASSRRGLLSAFF. DNA for the CDR3: TGTGCCAGCTCCCGGAGGGGACTACTCTCAGCTTTCTTT. J is TRBJ1-1 and V is TRBV18; D perhaps matches TRBD1 (5 bases). This CDR3 contains 13 residues. Germline CDR1 reads KGHSH; CDR2 reads LQKENI. V gave up 6 bases and J gave up 10 bases, with 18 bases separating them.

This clone is a singleton in its sample. The chain combines TRBV6-1 with TRBJ1-2; D not resolved. The CDR3 totals 12 residues. V gave up 4 bases and J gave up 3 bases, with 6 bases separating them. Looked up from germline, CDR1 is MNHNS and CDR2 is SASEGT. The DNA of the CDR3 is TGTGCCAGCAGTGCGGGCGACTATGGCTACACCTTC. Translated, it gives CASSAGDYGYTF.

V is TRBV11-2 and J is TRBJ1-2; D is undetermined. The germline gives CDR1 SGHAT, CDR2 FQNNGV. V was cut by 1 base and J by 4 bases, with 1 base left in between. CDR3 length: 11 residues. The CDR3 spells CASSLGYGYTF. The CDR3 DNA is TGTGCCAGCAGCTTAGGCTATGGCTACACCTTC. Drawing the rest from reference TRBV11-2 and TRBJ1-2, the complete variable domain is EAGVAQSPRYKIIEKRQSVAFWCNPISGHATLYWYQQILGQGPKLLIQFQNNGVVDDSQLPKDRFSAERLKGVDSTLKIQPAKLEDSAVYLCASSLGYGYTFGSGTRLTVV.

This clone was seen once. The chain employs TRBV29-1 and TRBJ1-4, with D perhaps matching TRBD1 (6 bases). Germline CDR1 reads SQVTM; CDR2 reads ANQGSEA. This CDR3 region has 14 residues. DNA for the CDR3: TGCAGTGCCAGGACAGACGCAACTAATGAAAAACTGTTTTTT. Protein product: CSARTDATNEKLFF.

This chain connects TRBV2 to TRBJ1-2, with TRBD1 as a possible D gene (5 bases). Germline CDR1 SNHLY, CDR2 FYNNEI. V dropped 11 bases and J dropped 0 bases, with 10 bases sitting between them. CDR3 length: 12 residues. The CDR3 DNA sequence: TGTGCCGGACACGCGTCTAACTATGGCTACACCTTC. Translating gives CAGHASNYGYTF.

The chain recombines TRBV9 with TRBJ2-5; D is uncertain. V lost 0 bases, J lost 4 bases, and 13 bases lay in between. The CDR3 runs 15 residues. The germline gives CDR1 SGDLS, CDR2 YYNGEE. The CDR3: CASSVEAYPRETQYF. The CDR3 DNA sequence: TGTGCCAGCAGCGTAGAGGCCTATCCTAGAGAGACCCAGTACTTC.

The chain couples TRBV15 to TRBJ1-3; D is ambiguous. The CDR3 runs 18 residues. V was cut by 0 bases and J by 2 bases, with 17 bases left in between. CDR1 and CDR2 from the germline V gene are LNHNV and YYDKDF (reference sequence). The CDR3 loop reads CATSRERRGAGTGNTIYF. CDR3 DNA: TGTGCCACCAGCAGAGAACGTCGTGGAGCGGGGACTGGAAACACCATATATTTT.

This chain connects TRBV12-5 to TRBJ2-5; 8 bases align to TRBD1. J lost 3 bases, V lost 3 bases, and 9 bases had no gene match. The germline CDR1 and CDR2 sequences are LGHNT and FRNRAP. This CDR3 is built from 16 residues. Here the CDR3 DNA reads TGTGCTAGTGGTTTCCCCCTCGGACAGGGCGAAGAGACCCAGTACTTC. It yields the protein CASGFPLGQGEETQYF.

The CDR3 sequence: CASSYSGRPGYEQYF. CDR3 DNA: TGTGCCAGCAGTTACTCGGGCAGGCCAGGTTACGAGCAGTACTTC. The chain has TRBV6-5 and TRBJ2-7; D gene unclear. Trimming removed 0 bases at V and 4 bases at J, with 13 bases between. Germline V CDR1 and CDR2: MNHEY, SVGAGI. The CDR3 has 15 amino acids.

Here the CDR3 reads CSVVAGEGEQYV. CDR3 nucleotide sequence: TGCAGCGTCGTAGCGGGAGAAGGCGAGCAGTACGTC. This chain links TRBV29-1 with TRBJ2-7; 9 nucleotides match TRBD2. This CDR3 is built from 12 residues. Losses at the gene ends were 6 bases for V and 6 bases for J; bases not matched to a gene: 6. Germline-derived CDR1 and CDR2 are SQVTM and ANQGSEA.

The V and J genes are TRBV20-1 and TRBJ2-7; TRBD1 or TRBD2 may be the D gene (5 bases each). Germline lookup yields CDR1 DFQATT and CDR2 SNEGSKA (reference sequence). Trimming removed 3 bases at V and 4 bases at J, with 7 bases between. CDR3 length: 11 residues. The CDR3: CSARRGYEQYF. The CDR3 DNA sequence: TGCAGTGCTAGGAGGGGTTACGAGCAGTACTTC.

The chain carries TRBV11-2 and TRBJ1-4; D not certain. The germline V gene encodes CDR1 SGHAT and CDR2 FQNNGV. CDR3 size: 13 residues. V dropped 0 bases and J dropped 8 bases, with 7 bases sitting between them. The CDR3 spells CASSLEEGEKLFF. The CDR3 DNA follows: TGTGCCAGCAGCTTAGAGGAAGGCGAAAAACTGTTTTTT.

The chain employs TRBV30 and TRBJ1-2; TRBD1 is a possible D gene (6 bases). The CDR3 covers 14 residues. CDR1 and CDR2 from the germline V gene are GTSNPN and SVGIG (reference sequence). Trimming shortened V by 0 bases and J by 8 bases, and 16 bases separated the two germline ends. CDR3 sequence: CAWSVSGTPRGYTF. DNA of the CDR3: TGTGCCTGGAGTGTAAGTGGGACACCCAGGGGCTACACCTTC.

This chain connects TRBV5-4 to TRBJ2-3; 8 bases line up with TRBD1. The germline CDR1 and CDR2 sequences are SGHNT and YYREEE (reference sequence). CDR3 size: 13 residues. V was clipped by 4 bases and J by 4 bases; unmatched bases: 2. This CDR3 reads CASSLDRADTQYF. DNA of the CDR3: TGTGCCAGCAGCCTGGACAGGGCAGATACGCAGTATTTT. The whole variable domain, remainder taken from reference TRBV5-4 and TRBJ2-3, is ETGVTQSPTHLIKTRGQQVTLRCSSQSGHNTVSWYQQALGQGPQFIFQYYREEENGRGNFPPRFSGLQFPNYSSELNVNALELDDSALYLCASSLDRADTQYFGPGTRLTVL.

The chain employs TRBV18 and TRBJ1-1; D not certain. The germline V and J ends were trimmed by 6 bases and 0 bases, with 5 bases remaining between them. The CDR3 loop spans 12 amino acids. CDR1 is KGHSH and CDR2 is LQKENI in the germline V gene. CDR3: CASSQMNTEAFF. CDR3 coding DNA: TGTGCCAGCTCCCAGATGAACACTGAAGCTTTCTTT.

V and J are TRBV5-4 and TRBJ2-5; 7 bases are a match to TRBD2. The CDR3 extends over 15 amino acids. V lost 2 bases, J lost 4 bases, and 8 bases stayed unmatched. Germline V CDR1 and CDR2: SGHNT, YYREEE (reference sequence). CDR3 protein: CASSFGGTAGETQYF. As DNA, the CDR3 is TGTGCCAGCAGCTTCGGGGGGACGGCGGGAGAGACCCAGTACTTC. The variable domain in full, with the rest retrieved from reference TRBV5-4 and TRBJ2-5, is ETGVTQSPTHLIKTRGQQVTLRCSSQSGHNTVSWYQQALGQGPQFIFQYYREEENGRGNFPPRFSGLQFPNYSSELNVNALELDDSALYLCASSFGGTAGETQYFGPGTRLLVL.

The chain links TRBV10-3 to TRBJ2-2, with no clear D. Trimming removed 1 base from V and 6 bases from J, with 12 bases in between. Germline V lookup: CDR1 ENHRY, CDR2 SYGVKD. This CDR3 is 15 amino acids long. The CDR3 reads CAISEYAEQSGELFF. The CDR3 bases are TGTGCCATCAGTGAGTACGCAGAGCAGTCCGGGGAGCTGTTTTTT.

Comments on this clone: The same CDR3 arises from other DNA sequences in this sample as well. The J gene is TRBJ1-1, the V gene TRBV11-2; D possibly corresponds to TRBD1 (6 bases). The germline CDR1 and CDR2 sequences are SGHAT and FQNNGV. V lost 5 bases to trimming and J lost 2 bases, with 12 bases between them. The CDR3 sequence is 14 residues long. As DNA, the CDR3 is TGTGCCAGCAGCGCCGGGGGCTCTAACACTGAAGCTTTCTTT. Residues: CASSAGGSNTEAFF. Using reference TRBV11-2 and TRBJ1-1 for the parts outside the CDR3, the full variable domain is EAGVAQSPRYKIIEKRQSVAFWCNPISGHATLYWYQQILGQGPKLLIQFQNNGVVDDSQLPKDRFSAERLKGVDSTLKIQPAKLEDSAVYLCASSAGGSNTEAFFGQGTRLTVV.